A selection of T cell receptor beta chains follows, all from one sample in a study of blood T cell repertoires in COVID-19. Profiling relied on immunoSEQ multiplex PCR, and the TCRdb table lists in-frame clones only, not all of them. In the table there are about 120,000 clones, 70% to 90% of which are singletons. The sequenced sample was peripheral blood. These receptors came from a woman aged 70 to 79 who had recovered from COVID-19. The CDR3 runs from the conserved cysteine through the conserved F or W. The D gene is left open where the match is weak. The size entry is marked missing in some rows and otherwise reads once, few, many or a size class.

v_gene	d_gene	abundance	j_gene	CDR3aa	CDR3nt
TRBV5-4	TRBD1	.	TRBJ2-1	CASSWGQYNEQFF	TGTGCCAGCAGCTGGGGACAGTACAATGAGCAGTTCTTC
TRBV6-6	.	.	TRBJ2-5	CASSFPGQPETQYF	TGTGCCAGCAGTTTCCCGGGTCAACCGGAGACCCAGTACTTC
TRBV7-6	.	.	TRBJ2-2	CASAGSGELFF	TGTGCCAGTGCGGGGTCCGGGGAGCTGTTTTTT
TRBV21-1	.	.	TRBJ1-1	CASGVRQGNAEAFF	TGTGCCAGCGGGGTTAGACAGGGGAACGCTGAAGCTTTCTTT
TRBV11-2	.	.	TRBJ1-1	CASSFQGSGTEAFF	TGTGCCAGCAGCTTCCAGGGGTCTGGCACTGAAGCTTTCTTT
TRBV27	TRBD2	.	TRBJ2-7	CASWTSGRAVEQYF	TGTGCCAGCTGGACTAGCGGGAGGGCCGTCGAGCAGTACTTC
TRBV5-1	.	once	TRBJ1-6	CASSNDRTSYNSPLHF	TGCGCCAGCAGCAACGACAGGACCTCCTATAATTCACCCCTCCACTTT
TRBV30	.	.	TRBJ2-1	CAWTNPAKSNEQFF	TGTGCCTGGACCAACCCCGCTAAATCCAATGAGCAGTTCTTC
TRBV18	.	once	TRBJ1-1	CASSPPNRRGNTEAFF	TGTGCCAGCTCACCACCGAACCGAAGGGGTAACACTGAAGCTTTCTTT
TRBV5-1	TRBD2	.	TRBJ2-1	CASSLDGTSGNNEQFF	TGCGCCAGCAGCTTGGACGGGACTAGCGGAAACAATGAGCAGTTCTTC
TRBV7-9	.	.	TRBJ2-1	CASSLSSYASEQFF	TGTGCCAGCAGCTTAAGTTCTTACGCGAGTGAGCAGTTCTTC
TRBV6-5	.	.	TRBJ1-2	CASSYSRGSHGYTF	TGTGCCAGCAGTTACTCGAGAGGATCACATGGCTACACCTTC
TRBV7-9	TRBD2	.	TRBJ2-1	CASSPPGSGNNEQFF	TGTGCCAGCAGCCCCCCAGGCAGCGGGAACAATGAGCAGTTCTTC
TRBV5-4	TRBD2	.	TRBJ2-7	CASSLAATSEYEQYF	TGTGCCAGCAGCTTGGCCGCGACTAGCGAATACGAGCAGTACTTC
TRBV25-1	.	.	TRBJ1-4	CASSDTGGLRGKLFF	TGTGCCAGCAGTGATACCGGAGGGTTGAGAGGAAAACTGTTTTTT
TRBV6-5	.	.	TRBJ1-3	CASSYRRGNTIYF	TGTGCCAGCAGTTATAGGAGGGGAAACACCATATATTTT
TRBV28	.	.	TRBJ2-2	CASSLREGELFF	TGTGCCAGCAGTTTACGGGAGGGGGAGCTGTTTTTT
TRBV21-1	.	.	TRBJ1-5	CASSKAGGRGQSNQPQHF	TGTGCCAGCAGCAAAGCAGGTGGGAGGGGTCAGAGCAATCAGCCCCAGCATTTT
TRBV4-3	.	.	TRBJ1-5	CASSQDRGYQPQHF	TGCGCCAGCAGCCAAGACCGGGGGTATCAGCCCCAGCATTTT
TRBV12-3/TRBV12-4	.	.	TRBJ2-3	CASSHGYTDTQYF	TGTGCCAGCAGTCACGGGTACACAGATACGCAGTATTTT
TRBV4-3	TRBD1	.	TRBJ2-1	CASSPRTGSHNEQFF	TGCGCCAGCAGCCCACGGACAGGGTCACACAATGAGCAGTTCTTC
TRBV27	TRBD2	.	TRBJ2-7	CASTPLAGREQYF	TGTGCCAGCACCCCCCTAGCGGGACGTGAGCAGTACTTC
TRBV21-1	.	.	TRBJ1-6	CASTSPTVYNSPLHF	TGTGCCAGCACCTCCCCCACAGTCTATAATTCACCCCTCCACTTT
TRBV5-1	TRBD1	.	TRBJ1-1	CASSQGGAFGNTEAFF	TGCGCCAGCAGTCAAGGGGGCGCGTTTGGGAACACTGAAGCTTTCTTT
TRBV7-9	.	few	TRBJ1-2	CASSLGLGRGGYTF	TGTGCCAGCAGCTTAGGCCTGGGAAGGGGTGGCTACACCTTC
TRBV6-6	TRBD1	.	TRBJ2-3	CASSYPLGQGDTQYF	TGTGCCAGCAGTTACCCACTGGGACAGGGAGATACGCAGTATTTT
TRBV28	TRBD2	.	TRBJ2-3	CASSLGGGGTDTQYF	TGTGCCAGCAGTTTGGGCGGGGGGGGCACAGATACGCAGTATTTT
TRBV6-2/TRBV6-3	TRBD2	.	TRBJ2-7	CASSRPGGSYEQYF	TGTGCCAGCAGCCGCCCGGGGGGCTCCTACGAGCAGTACTTC
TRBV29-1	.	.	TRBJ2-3	CSVEVTGTGTQYF	TGCAGCGTTGAAGTGACTGGAACGGGTACGCAGTATTTT
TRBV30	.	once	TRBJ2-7	CAWAQGKWIYEQYF	TGTGCCTGGGCTCAGGGGAAATGGATCTACGAGCAGTACTTC
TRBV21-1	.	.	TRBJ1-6	CASSKAQGVPYNSPLHF	TGTGCCAGCAGCAAAGCGCAGGGCGTTCCCTATAATTCACCCCTCCACTTT
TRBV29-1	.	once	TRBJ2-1	CSVDKGDEQFF	TGCAGCGTTGATAAGGGGGATGAGCAGTTCTTC
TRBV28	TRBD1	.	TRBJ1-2	CASSPPTGGFGYGYTF	TGTGCCAGCAGTCCTCCGACAGGGGGCTTTGGCTATGGCTACACCTTC
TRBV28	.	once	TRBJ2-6	CASSFMGRVASGANVLTF	TGTGCCAGCAGTTTCATGGGGAGAGTAGCATCTGGGGCCAACGTCCTGACTTTC
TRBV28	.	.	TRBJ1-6	CASRSLAGDGISPLHF	TGTGCCAGCAGATCACTGGCGGGGGACGGGATTTCACCCCTCCACTTT
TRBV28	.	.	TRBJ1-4	CASSRTGGITNEKLFF	TGTGCCAGCAGCCGGACGGGGGGGATAACTAATGAAAAACTGTTTTTT
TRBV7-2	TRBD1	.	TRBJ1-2	CASSLRGPTYGYTF	TGTGCCAGCAGCCTTAGGGGGCCGACGTATGGCTACACCTTC
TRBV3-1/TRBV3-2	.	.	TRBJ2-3	CASSQRSWRPTDTQYF	TGTGCCAGCAGCCAAAGGTCTTGGAGGCCCACAGATACGCAGTATTTT
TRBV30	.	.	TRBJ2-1	CAWSPLGGVHEQFF	TGTGCCTGGAGTCCCCTAGGGGGAGTTCATGAGCAGTTCTTC
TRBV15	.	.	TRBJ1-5	CATSRVTSQPQHF	TGTGCCACCAGCAGGGTAACGAGTCAGCCCCAGCATTTT
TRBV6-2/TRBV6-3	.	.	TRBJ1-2	CASSYFDRSPGYTF	TGTGCCAGCAGTTACTTCGACAGGAGCCCGGGCTACACCTTC
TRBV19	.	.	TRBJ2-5	CASKVSLSSQETQYF	TGTGCCAGTAAAGTCTCTTTAAGTAGCCAAGAGACCCAGTACTTC
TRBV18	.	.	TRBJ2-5	CASSPSSIAGQVAQYF	TGTGCCAGCTCACCAAGCTCGATCGCAGGCCAGGTAGCCCAGTACTTC
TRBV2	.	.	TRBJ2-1	CASSAGGNEQFF	TGTGCCAGCAGTGCCGGGGGCAATGAGCAGTTCTTC
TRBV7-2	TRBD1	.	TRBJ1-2	CASSPFYRGWVTF	TGTGCCAGCAGTCCTTTTTACAGGGGATGGGTCACCTTC
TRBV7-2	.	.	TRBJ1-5	CASSLRSEYQPQHF	TGTGCCAGCAGTTTGCGGAGTGAGTATCAGCCCCAGCATTTT
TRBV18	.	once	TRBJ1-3	CASSPTASSGNTIYF	TGTGCCAGCTCACCGACAGCCTCCTCTGGAAACACCATATATTTT
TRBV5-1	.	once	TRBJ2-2	CASSRGSWNTGELFF	TGCGCCAGCAGCCGGGGGAGTTGGAACACCGGGGAGCTGTTTTTT
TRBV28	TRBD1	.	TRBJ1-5	CASSSRDRVGQPQHF	TGTGCCAGCAGCTCCCGGGACAGGGTAGGTCAGCCCCAGCATTTT
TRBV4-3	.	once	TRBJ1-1	CASSQGGYTEAFF	TGCGCCAGCAGCCAAGGAGGGTACACTGAAGCTTTCTTT
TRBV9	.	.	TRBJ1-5	CASSEAGFNQPQHF	TGTGCCAGCAGCGAGGCAGGATTTAATCAGCCCCAGCATTTT
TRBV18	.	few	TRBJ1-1	CASSPIQPNKNTEAFF	TGTGCCAGCTCACCGATCCAACCGAACAAGAACACTGAAGCTTTCTTT
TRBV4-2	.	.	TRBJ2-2	CASKASGSTGELFF	TGTGCCAGCAAAGCTAGTGGGAGTACCGGGGAGCTGTTTTTT